The 5 T cell receptor beta chains reported below all come from one sample, sequenced in a study of blood T cell repertoires in COVID-19. Clones were sequenced by immunoSEQ multiplex PCR, and TCRdb holds only the in-frame ones, with some missing. The table shows roughly 400,000 clones, with more than 75% occurring only once. The sequencing sample was made of peripheral blood. Receptor source: a woman aged 55-70 years with COVID-19, enrolled during active disease.

Details on this clone: The same CDR3 also results from other DNA sequences found in this sample. The CDR3 reads CASSLAGGAGETQYF. The DNA for the CDR3 is TGCGCCAGCAGCTTGGCCGGGGGGGCCGGGGAGACCCAGTACTTC. This chain links TRBV5-1 with TRBJ2-5, with 8 bases aligning to TRBD2. Germline V lookup: CDR1 SGHRS, CDR2 YFSETQ. The CDR3 is 15 residues long. The V gene end was trimmed by 0 bases and the J gene end by 5 bases; junction bases not matched to a gene: 6. Looking up the rest from reference TRBV5-1 and TRBJ2-5 gives the full variable domain: KAGVTQTPRYLIKTRGQQVTLSCSPISGHRSVSWYQQTPGQGLQFLFEYFSETQRNKGNFPGRFSGRQFSNSRSEMNVSTLELGDSALYLCASSLAGGAGETQYFGPGTRLLVL.

The chain is built from TRBV5-1 and TRBJ2-6; the match to TRBD2 covers 9 bases. This CDR3 contains 17 residues. The V gene end was trimmed by 4 bases and the J gene end by 2 bases; junction bases not matched to a gene: 7. CDR1 is SGHRS, CDR2 YFSETQ, per germline. In DNA form, the CDR3 reads TGCGCCAGCAGCGGAGCTGAGCGGGGGGCTGGGGCCAACGTCCTGACTTTC. Translated, it gives CASSGAERGAGANVLTF.

The CDR3 DNA is TGTGCCAGCAAGTTCGGGATCAATGAGCAGTTCTTC. As protein: CASKFGINEQFF. This chain uses TRBV6-5 with TRBJ2-1; TRBD2 might be the D (5 bases). Looked up from germline, CDR1 is MNHEY and CDR2 is SVGAGI. V lost 7 bases and J 6 bases, leaving 10 bases between the germline ends. The CDR3 sequence is 12 residues long.

CDR3 protein: CASSLLDRSQETQYF. The CDR3 DNA reads as TGTGCCAGCAGCTTGCTTGACAGGAGTCAAGAGACCCAGTACTTC. The chain couples TRBV5-6 to TRBJ2-5; TRBD1 might be the D (6 bases). Germline V CDR1 and CDR2: SGHDT, YYEEEE. This CDR3 region has 15 residues. V lost 1 base, J lost 2 bases, and 12 bases lay in between.

The V gene is TRBV5-6, the J gene TRBJ1-2, with a tentative D call TRBD1 (6 bases). The V and J ends lost 4 bases and 4 bases respectively, with 20 bases between them. The CDR3 sequence is 16 residues long. The germline V gene has CDR1 SGHDT and CDR2 YYEEEE. CDR3 sequence reads: CASSVITGSSRYGYTF. CDR3 sequence (DNA): TGTGCCAGCAGCGTTATTACAGGGTCCAGCCGCTATGGCTACACCTTC.